The 14 T cell receptor beta chains below were found in one sample sequenced in a study of T cells in Graves' hyperthyroidism and ophthalmopathy. Template material for amplifying TCR beta CDR3 regions consisted of RNA transcripts. First-round RT-PCR targeting the TCR CDR3 was performed with the HTBI primer set. MiXCR was run by TCRdb on the multiplex PCR reads, yielding one entry per CDR3 protein. The sample has roughly 240,000 distinct CDR3 sequences, roughly 22% seen once; the top ten hold approximately 35%. The sample comprised blood. These receptors were obtained from a woman aged 35 to 49 with Graves' ophthalmopathy.

CDR3 DNA sequence: TGTGCCAGCAGCTTGAGAAGCGGCATGGTCTACGAGCAGTACTTC. Translation: CASSLRSGMVYEQYF. The chain uses TRBV5-5 and TRBJ2-7; the D gene is possibly TRBD2 (5 bases). The CDR3 loop spans 15 amino acids. Germline V lookup: CDR1 SGHKS, CDR2 YYEKEE (reference sequence). Between the trimmed V and J ends, which lost 1 base and 3 bases, there was a span of 14 bases.

This clonotype was seen many times. The chain combines TRBV12-3 or TRBV12-4 with TRBJ1-5; possibly TRBD1 for D (5 bases). V dropped 4 bases and J dropped 1 base, with 8 bases sitting between them. There are 14 residues in the CDR3. The CDR3 here is CASSWGGSNQPQHF. The DNA of the CDR3 is TGTGCCAGCAGTTGGGGGGGGAGCAATCAGCCCCAGCATTTT.

Notes on this clonotype: One end of the junction varies from germline; a read error may be responsible. V is TRBV24-1 and J is TRBJ2-5; a weak D match, TRBD2 (5 bases). The CDR3 runs to 16 residues. CDR1 KGHDR and CDR2 SFDVKD come from the germline V gene. The CDR3 sequence: CASSEAPGLYQETQYF. CDR3 in DNA: TGTGCCAGCAGTGAAGCGCCGGGGTTGTACCAAGAGACCCAGTACTTC.

This clonotype was detected ten times or more. The J gene is TRBJ2-7, the V gene TRBV19; 8 bases fit TRBD1. The CDR3 loop spans 14 amino acids. Germline-derived CDR1 and CDR2 are LNHDA and SQIVND (reference sequence). Trimming removed 8 bases from V and 1 base from J; junction bases left unmatched: 7. Here the CDR3 reads CASGLTGESYEQYF. DNA for the CDR3: TGTGCCAGTGGCCTGACAGGGGAGTCCTACGAGCAGTACTTC.

The chain carries TRBV5-1 and TRBJ1-1; TRBD1 matches at 10 bases. V lost 9 bases, J lost 3 bases, and 14 bases stayed unmatched. The germline gives CDR1 SGHRS, CDR2 YFSETQ. This CDR3 is 16 amino acids long. The CDR3 DNA reads TGCGCCACCGCGACGGGGACAGGGGTCGTGGACACTGAAGCTTTCTTT. It translates to CATATGTGVVDTEAFF.

This clonotype was seen ten or more times. The chain couples TRBV28 to TRBJ1-5; no clear D. Germline CDR1 MDHEN, CDR2 SYDVKM. Trimming cost V 11 bases and J 4 bases, with 15 bases left between them. This CDR3 region has 13 residues. The CDR3: CAAGDQRNQPQHF. DNA of the CDR3: TGTGCCGCCGGGGATCAGCGGAATCAGCCCCAGCATTTT.

This clonotype was counted many times. This chain links TRBV7-3 with TRBJ2-2; TRBD2 aligns across 10 bases. CDR3 length equals 18 residues. Germline V gene data show CDR1 as SGHTA and CDR2 as FQGTGA. V dropped 1 base and J dropped 7; count of bases not matched to a gene: 12. The CDR3 DNA reads as TGTGCCAGCAGCTTAAGGCCCAGCGGGAGGGCCCCGGGCGGGGAGCTGTTTTTT. Protein product: CASSLRPSGRAPGGELFF.

The V call is TRBV4-2, the J call TRBJ2-5; TRBD2 might be the D (6 bases). This CDR3 spans 16 amino acids. CDR1 LGHNA and CDR2 YNFKEQ come from the germline V gene. With 1 base removed from V and 1 base from J, the gap between germline ends came to 13 bases. The CDR3 region has the DNA TGTGCCAGCAGCCAAGGGCGAGCGGGCTTCCAAGAGACCCAGTACTTC. This encodes CASSQGRAGFQETQYF.

The chain has TRBV30 and TRBJ2-4; the match to TRBD2 covers 13 bases. J was trimmed by 2 bases and V by 1 base; bases with no gene match: 2. CDR1 is GTSNPN and CDR2 is SVGIG in the germline V gene (reference sequence). This CDR3 is built from 16 residues. The chain's CDR3 is CAWSGGTSGTKNIQYF. Written as DNA, the CDR3 is TGTGCCTGGAGTGGAGGGACTAGCGGGACCAAAAACATTCAGTACTTC.

This clonotype occurred many times. This chain uses TRBV6-1 with TRBJ1-1; D not certain. Trimming took off 5 bases at V and 10 bases at J, with 14 bases between the two ends. Germline lookup yields CDR1 MNHNS and CDR2 SASEGT. The CDR3 is made up of 12 amino acids. CDR3 nucleotide sequence: TGTGCCAGCAGTCAGAGGATTTTCGGAGCTTTCTTT. Its protein product is CASSQRIFGAFF.

The table lists this clonotype with many counts. The chain combines TRBV28 with TRBJ2-5; TRBD1 is a possible D gene (6 bases). The CDR3 loop spans 12 amino acids. Germline V gene lookup returns CDR1 MDHEN and CDR2 SYDVKM. The germline V and J ends were trimmed by 6 bases and 6 bases, with 11 bases remaining between them. Here the CDR3 DNA reads TGTGCCAGCAGCCAGGGGATGCAGACCCAGTACTTC. The encoded protein is CASSQGMQTQYF.

At least ten counts were recorded for this clonotype. CDR3: CASSRTPGTF. The CDR3 bases are TGCGCCAGTTCCAGGACCCCCGGCACCTTC. The rearrangement joins TRBV10-1 to TRBJ1-2; D is unresolved. The CDR3 runs to 10 residues. Trimming cost V 9 bases and J 13 bases, with 15 bases left between them. The germline CDR1 and CDR2 sequences are WNHNN and SYGVQD (reference sequence).

There are many counts of this clonotype. Here the CDR3 DNA reads TGTGCCAGCTCACTATCTAGCGGAGCTCTCCAAGAGACCCAGTACTTC. Translation gives CASSLSSGALQETQYF. The chain uses TRBV18 and TRBJ2-5, with 7 bases aligning to TRBD2. The V and J ends lost 4 bases and 1 base, in that order; junction bases with no gene match: 9. Germline-derived CDR1 and CDR2 are KGHSH and LQKENI. The CDR3 runs to 16 residues. The variable domain in full, with the rest retrieved from reference TRBV18 and TRBJ2-5, is NAGVMQNPRHLVRRRGQEARLRCSPMKGHSHVYWYRQLPEEGLKFMVYLQKENIIDESGMPKERFSAEFPKEGPSILRIQQVVRGDSAAYFCASSLSSGALQETQYFGPGTRLLVL.

This rearrangement joins TRBV2 to TRBJ2-7; 9 bases match TRBD1. J gave up 5 bases and V 8 bases, and 10 bases lay outside the gene matches. This CDR3 comprises 14 residues. The germline V gene has CDR1 SNHLY and CDR2 FYNNEI. The CDR3 sequence: CASGRTGVNDEQYF. The CDR3, as DNA: TGTGCCAGCGGAAGGACAGGGGTGAACGACGAGCAGTACTTC.